The 27 T cell receptor beta chains presented below share a single source sample, sequenced in a study of cytomegalovirus exposure and HLA in healthy donors. TCRdb keeps only in-frame clones here, not all; method: immunoSEQ multiplex PCR. The sample includes a few hundred thousand clones, approximately 90% of them seen just once. The sequencing input was PBMCs. The receptors derive from a woman aged 18-29 years in good health and CMV-seronegative.

In its sample, this clone was seen a few times. The rearrangement links TRBV4-1 to TRBJ2-7; 7 nucleotides match TRBD1. This CDR3 is 15 amino acids long. Germline V gene lookup returns CDR1 MGHRA and CDR2 YSYEKL. The V gene end was trimmed by 0 bases and the J gene end by 6 bases; junction bases not matched to a gene: 8. CDR3 nucleotides: TGCGCCAGCAGCCAAGATAGAGGCAGGGGGAGCGAGCAGTACTTC. Translation gives CASSQDRGRGSEQYF.

CDR3 sequence: CASSYSYGTDTQYF. The CDR3, as DNA: TGTGCCAGCAGTTACTCCTACGGGACAGATACGCAGTATTTT. The chain is built from TRBV6-5 and TRBJ2-3; D is uncertain. Looked up from germline, CDR1 is MNHEY and CDR2 is SVGAGI. Trimming stripped 0 bases from V and 3 bases from J, with 7 bases between. The CDR3 runs 14 residues.

The count of this clone is one. V is TRBV10-3 and J is TRBJ1-2; TRBD1 aligns across 8 bases. The CDR3 is 13 residues long. CDR1 is ENHRY, CDR2 SYGVKD, per germline. Unmatched junction bases numbered 4, after V lost 4 bases and J lost 6 bases. The chain's CDR3 is CAISARTGNGYTF. The CDR3 DNA follows: TGTGCCATCAGTGCGAGGACAGGGAATGGCTACACCTTC.

The chain joins TRBV6-5 to TRBJ1-3, with D maybe TRBD1 (5 bases). V was clipped by 2 bases and J by 6 bases, with 11 bases between them. Germline CDR1 and CDR2: MNHEY and SVGAGI. There are 14 residues in the CDR3. Written as DNA, the CDR3 is TGTGCCAGCAGTTACCGCGACAGAGCAAACACCATATATTTT. This sequence encodes CASSYRDRANTIYF.

The rearrangement uses TRBV4-1 and TRBJ2-2; D perhaps matches TRBD1 (6 bases). V lost 3 bases and J lost 7, with 15 bases in between. Germline V CDR1 and CDR2: MGHRA, YSYEKL. The CDR3 sequence is 15 residues long. CDR3: CASSHGQGSGGELFF. The DNA of the CDR3 is TGCGCCAGCAGCCACGGCCAGGGGAGCGGCGGGGAGCTGTTTTTT.

V and J are TRBV7-3 and TRBJ2-4; possibly TRBD1 for D (5 bases). The V gene lost 10 bases and the J gene lost 1 base, with 11 bases spanning the gap. From germline, CDR1 is SGHTA and CDR2 FQGTGA. The CDR3 sequence is 13 residues long. The CDR3 nucleotides read TGTGCCAAAAAGGGGCCGGCCAAAAACATTCAGTACTTC. This gives the protein CAKKGPAKNIQYF.

The chain couples TRBV2 to TRBJ2-6; 8 bases are a match to TRBD1. The CDR3 has 16 residues. V was pared by 2 bases and J by 2 bases, with 2 bases of the junction left unmatched. The germline V gene encodes CDR1 SNHLY and CDR2 FYNNEI. The CDR3 sequence is CASSELQGAGANVLTF. As DNA, the CDR3 is TGTGCCAGCAGTGAACTACAGGGGGCTGGGGCCAACGTCCTGACTTTC.

The chain is built from TRBV2 and TRBJ2-5; a weak D match, TRBD1 (6 bases). With 7 bases removed from V and 5 bases from J, the gap between germline ends came to 14 bases. Germline CDR1 is SNHLY and CDR2 is FYNNEI. The CDR3 sequence is 13 residues long. The CDR3: CASTRDQGETQYF. The CDR3 region has the DNA TGTGCCAGCACCAGGGACCAGGGGGAGACCCAGTACTTC. Full variable domain (outside the CDR3, taken from reference TRBV2 and TRBJ2-5): EPEVTQTPSHQVTQMGQEVILRCVPISNHLYFYWYRQILGQKVEFLVSFYNNEISEKSEIFDDQFSVERPDGSNFTLKIRSTKLEDSAMYFCASTRDQGETQYFGPGTRLLVL.

Of note for this clone: Distinct nucleotide sequences in the sample also encode this CDR3. The rearrangement links TRBV19 to TRBJ2-7; D is unclear. Germline lookup yields CDR1 LNHDA and CDR2 SQIVND (reference sequence). V was cut by 4 bases and J by 1 base, with 5 bases left in between. The CDR3 is made up of 12 amino acids. The CDR3 nucleotides are TGTGCCAGTAGTAGCAGGTCCTACGAGCAGTACTTC. Translating it yields CASSSRSYEQYF.

The V and J genes are TRBV19 and TRBJ2-7; a weak D match, TRBD2 (5 bases). Germline V gene data show CDR1 as LNHDA and CDR2 as SQIVND (reference sequence). The CDR3 is 15 residues long. With 4 bases removed from V and 4 bases from J, the gap between germline ends came to 17 bases. The CDR3 loop is CASSTSGFSKYEQYF. CDR3 DNA sequence: TGTGCCAGTAGTACTTCGGGGTTTAGTAAGTACGAGCAGTACTTC.

This clone occurred a few times. This chain links TRBV7-2 with TRBJ1-2, with D possibly matching TRBD1 (6 bases). V dropped 5 bases and J dropped 3 bases, with 19 bases sitting between them. Germline V lookup: CDR1 SGHTA, CDR2 FQGNSA. This CDR3 is 16 amino acids long. The CDR3 reads CASSAQQGTRDYGYTF. As DNA, the CDR3 is TGTGCCAGCAGCGCGCAACAGGGAACTCGCGACTATGGCTACACCTTC.

The gene calls are TRBV4-3 and TRBJ1-2; D might be TRBD1 (5 bases). Per the germline V gene, CDR1 is LGHNA and CDR2 is YSLEER. The ends were cut back, 0 bases at V and 4 bases at J, with 9 bases in the middle. The CDR3 runs to 14 residues. CDR3 residues: CASSQDPGPYGYTF. The CDR3 DNA follows: TGCGCCAGCAGCCAAGATCCAGGGCCCTATGGCTACACCTTC.

This chain connects TRBV5-5 to TRBJ2-7; D gene uncertain. The CDR3 covers 15 residues. Trimming took 0 bases from V and 0 from J, leaving 10 bases between them. CDR1 and CDR2 from the germline V gene are SGHKS and YYEKEE (reference sequence). As DNA, the CDR3 is TGTGCCAGCAGCTTGGTGCCGGGTGGCTCCTACGAGCAGTACTTC. Encoded protein: CASSLVPGGSYEQYF.

The V and J genes are TRBV6-1 and TRBJ2-1; TRBD1 matches at 10 bases. The CDR3 spans 15 residues. Germline assignment: CDR1 MNHNS and CDR2 SASEGT. Unmatched junction bases numbered 5, after V lost 6 bases and J lost 3 bases. CDR3: CASSPGTGDYNEQFF. Here the CDR3 DNA reads TGTGCCAGCAGCCCCGGGACAGGGGACTACAATGAGCAGTTCTTC.

The CDR3 DNA reads as TGTGCCAGCAGTGAAGACAGGGTAAAATACAATGAGCAGTTCTTC. Its protein product is CASSEDRVKYNEQFF. The chain uses TRBV6-1 and TRBJ2-1; D may be TRBD1 (6 bases). This CDR3 has 15 residues. V lost 1 base to trimming and J lost 4 bases, with 11 bases between them. The germline V gene encodes CDR1 MNHNS and CDR2 SASEGT.

The chain carries TRBV2 and TRBJ2-7; 7 bases fit TRBD2. With V trimmed by 6 bases and J by 6 bases, 5 bases remained unmatched. Germline values: CDR1 SNHLY, CDR2 FYNNEI. The length of the CDR3 is 12 residues. The CDR3 nucleotides are TGTGCCAGCAGGGGGGAGGGGTTCGAGCAGTACTTC. It is translated as CASRGEGFEQYF. Full variable domain (rest looked up from reference TRBV2 and TRBJ2-7): EPEVTQTPSHQVTQMGQEVILRCVPISNHLYFYWYRQILGQKVEFLVSFYNNEISEKSEIFDDQFSVERPDGSNFTLKIRSTKLEDSAMYFCASRGEGFEQYFGPGTRLTVT.

The gene calls are TRBV5-1 and TRBJ2-1; possible D gene TRBD2, 6 bases. This CDR3 has 16 amino acids. Germline CDR1 SGHRS, CDR2 YFSETQ. V was cut by 0 bases and J by 4 bases, with 14 bases left in between. The CDR3 region is CASSLVGLAQYNEQFF. For the CDR3, the DNA is TGCGCCAGCAGCTTGGTAGGGCTAGCGCAATACAATGAGCAGTTCTTC. Complete variable domain (other parts from reference TRBV5-1 and TRBJ2-1): KAGVTQTPRYLIKTRGQQVTLSCSPISGHRSVSWYQQTPGQGLQFLFEYFSETQRNKGNFPGRFSGRQFSNSRSEMNVSTLELGDSALYLCASSLVGLAQYNEQFFGPGTRLTVL.

This chain connects TRBV29-1 to TRBJ2-2; TRBD2 is a possible D gene (6 bases). CDR1 SQVTM and CDR2 ANQGSEA come from the germline V gene. The CDR3 contains 17 residues. Trimming removed 7 bases at V and 3 bases at J, with 24 bases between. CDR3 protein: CSAFIRGGGTDTGELFF. The DNA of the CDR3 is TGCAGCGCATTTATTAGGGGTGGCGGGACCGACACCGGGGAGCTGTTTTTT.

The CDR3 loop is CASSPTSETGDEQYF. CDR3 nucleotides: TGTGCCAGCAGCCCCACTAGCGAAACGGGGGACGAGCAGTACTTC. V is TRBV9 and J is TRBJ2-7, with 7 bases lining up with TRBD2. Trimming took 4 bases from V and 5 from J; bases not matched to a gene: 12. CDR3 length: 15 amino acids. Per germline, CDR1 SGDLS and CDR2 YYNGEE.

V usage is TRBV7-2 and J usage is TRBJ1-2, with a weak D call TRBD1 (5 bases). The V end was cut by 5 bases, the J end by 4 bases, with 17 bases between. The CDR3 runs to 15 residues. Germline V gene lookup returns CDR1 SGHTA and CDR2 FQGNSA. The CDR3 nucleotides read TGTGCCAGCAGCCAAATGTTGGGACTCAGCTATGGCTACACCTTC. Translated: CASSQMLGLSYGYTF.

This rearrangement joins TRBV7-8 to TRBJ1-1; the D gene is possibly TRBD1 (5 bases). Trimming pared 5 bases from V and 0 bases from J, leaving 16 bases between. Per germline, CDR1 SGHVS and CDR2 FQNEAQ. The CDR3 is 16 residues long. In DNA, the CDR3 is TGTGCCAGCAGCCACGAGCCCGGGGGAATGAACACTGAAGCTTTCTTT. This codes for CASSHEPGGMNTEAFF.

The V and J genes are TRBV9 and TRBJ1-1; 7 nucleotides align to TRBD1. V lost 4 bases and J lost 4; bases outside the gene matches: 10. CDR1 is SGDLS, CDR2 YYNGEE, per germline. This CDR3 has 15 residues. In nucleotides, the CDR3 is TGTGCCAGCAGCCCACGACAGGGTATCCCCACTGAAGCTTTCTTT. Its protein is CASSPRQGIPTEAFF.

The V and J genes are TRBV4-1 and TRBJ1-1; TRBD1 matches 7 bases. The CDR3 is made up of 16 amino acids. Per germline, CDR1 MGHRA and CDR2 YSYEKL. V lost 1 base, J lost 6 bases, and 11 bases stayed unmatched. The DNA of the CDR3 is TGCGCCAGCAGCCAAGTCAGGGGGTATCCCGACGCTGAAGCTTTCTTT. Translating gives CASSQVRGYPDAEAFF.

J is TRBJ1-5 and V is TRBV6-6; D is unresolved. Trimming took off 10 bases at V and 4 bases at J, with 11 bases between the two ends. The CDR3 length is 12 residues. The germline gives CDR1 MNHNY, CDR2 SVGAGI (reference sequence). The CDR3 bases are TGTGCCACGGGAGCGGGAAATCAGCCCCAGCATTTT. It encodes CATGAGNQPQHF.

V and J are TRBV5-6 and TRBJ1-1; D not resolved. CDR1 SGHDT and CDR2 YYEEEE come from the germline V gene. V was clipped by 0 bases and J by 6 bases, with 9 bases between them. This CDR3 spans 13 amino acids. CDR3: CASSLGRGPEAFF. As DNA, the CDR3 is TGTGCCAGCAGCTTGGGACGGGGTCCTGAAGCTTTCTTT.

This rearrangement joins TRBV13 to TRBJ2-3, with 10 bases fitting TRBD2. The CDR3 runs to 15 residues. The ends lost 4 bases at V and 2 bases at J; junction bases unmatched: 3. The germline CDR1 and CDR2 sequences are PRHDT and FYEKMQ (reference sequence). The CDR3 nucleotides read TGTGCCAGCAGCTCCAGCGGGAGGGCCACAGATACGCAGTATTTT. Its translation is CASSSSGRATDTQYF.

The rearrangement joins TRBV4-3 to TRBJ2-7; D not certain. The V gene's germline CDR1 is LGHNA and CDR2 YSLEER. This CDR3 is 17 amino acids long. V was trimmed by 4 bases and J by 0 bases, leaving 19 bases between them. Here the CDR3 reads CASSPYVGYISSYEQYF. The CDR3 DNA sequence: TGCGCCAGCAGCCCGTATGTCGGGTATATCAGCTCCTACGAGCAGTACTTC.